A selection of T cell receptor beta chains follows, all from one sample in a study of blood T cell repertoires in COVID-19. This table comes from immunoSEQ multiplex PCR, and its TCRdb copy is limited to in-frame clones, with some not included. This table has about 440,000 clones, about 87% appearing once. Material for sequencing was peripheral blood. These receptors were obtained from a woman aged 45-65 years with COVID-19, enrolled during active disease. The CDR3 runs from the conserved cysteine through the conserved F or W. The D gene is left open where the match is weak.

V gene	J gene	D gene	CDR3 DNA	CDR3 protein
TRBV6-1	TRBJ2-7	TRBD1	TGTGCCAGCAGTGACGACAGGGGCTCCCCCCCCGGAGAGCAGTACTTC	CASSDDRGSPPGEQYF
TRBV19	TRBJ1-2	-	TGTGCCAGTAGTATAGAAATCACGGGAAATGGCTACACCTTC	CASSIEITGNGYTF
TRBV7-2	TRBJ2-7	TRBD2	TGTGCCAGCAGTCGATCGCCGGGACTAGCGGCCCACGAGCAGTACTTC	CASSRSPGLAAHEQYF
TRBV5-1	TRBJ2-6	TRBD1	TGCGCCAGCAGCCCACTCGGGACAGCCTACTCTGGGGCCAACGTCCTGACTTTC	CASSPLGTAYSGANVLTF
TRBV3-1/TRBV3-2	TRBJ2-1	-	TGTGCCAGCAGCCAAGTACAGGGTGGGAATGAGCAGTTCTTC	CASSQVQGGNEQFF
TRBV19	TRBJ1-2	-	TGTGCCAGCCGTGGACAGAGCGCTAACTATGGCTACACCTTC	CASRGQSANYGYTF
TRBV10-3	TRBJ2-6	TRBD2	TGTGCCATCAGGGGCGGGGGACTCTCTGGGGCCAACGTCCTGACTTTC	CAIRGGGLSGANVLTF
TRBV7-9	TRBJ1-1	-	TGTGCCAGCAGCTTAGAGACAGAGGTCGCTGAAGCTTTCTTT	CASSLETEVAEAFF
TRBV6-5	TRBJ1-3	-	TGTGCCAGTAGAGCGAGCTCTGGAAACACCATATATTTT	CASRASSGNTIYF
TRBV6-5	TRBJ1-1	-	TGTGCCAGCAGCCTGATGATAGGGGGGAACACTGAAGCTTTCTTT	CASSLMIGGNTEAFF
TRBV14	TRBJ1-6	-	TGTGCCAGCAGCCAAGAAACCCAGGGCCGTTCACCCCTCCACTTT	CASSQETQGRSPLHF
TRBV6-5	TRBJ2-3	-	TGTGCCAGCACCCTAAGGGGGAGCACAGATACGCAGTATTTT	CASTLRGSTDTQYF
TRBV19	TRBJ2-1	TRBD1	TGTGCCAGTAGCCTACAGGGGCCCGGCTACAATGAGCAGTTCTTC	CASSLQGPGYNEQFF
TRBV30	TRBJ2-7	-	TGTGCCTGGAGTGCAGGTAACGAGCAGTACTTC	CAWSAGNEQYF